This T cell receptor beta chain was profiled in a study of cytomegalovirus exposure and HLA in healthy donors. Per germline, CDR1 SQVTM and CDR2 ANQGSEA. V lost 1 base, J lost 2 bases, and 6 bases lay in between. The CDR3 is 12 amino acids. PCR was performed using 60 Vbeta and 13 Jbeta primers. Method: immunoSEQ multiplex PCR; TCRdb's copy keeps in-frame clones and lacks some. Of 150,000 to 200,000 clones listed, approximately 59% are singletons. Concerning this clone itself: In the same sample, other DNA sequences code for this CDR3.

This clonotype originated in a man in his forties or fifties in good health and CMV-seronegative. V and J are TRBV29-1 and TRBJ2-7; D not certain. Sequenced material: PBMCs. The CDR3 sequence: CSVEGGPYEQYF. DNA of the CDR3: TGCAGCGTTGAAGGAGGTCCCTACGAGCAGTACTTC.